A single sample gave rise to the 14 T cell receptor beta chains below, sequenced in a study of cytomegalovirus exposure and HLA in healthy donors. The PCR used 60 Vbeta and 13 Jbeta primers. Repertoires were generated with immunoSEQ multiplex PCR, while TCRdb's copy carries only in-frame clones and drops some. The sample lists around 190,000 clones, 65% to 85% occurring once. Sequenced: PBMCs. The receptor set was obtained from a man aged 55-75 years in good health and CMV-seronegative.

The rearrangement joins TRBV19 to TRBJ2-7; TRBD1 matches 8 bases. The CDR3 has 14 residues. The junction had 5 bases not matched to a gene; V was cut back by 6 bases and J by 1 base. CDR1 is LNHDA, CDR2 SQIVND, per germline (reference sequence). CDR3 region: CASSQDRASYEQYF. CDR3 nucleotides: TGTGCCAGTAGCCAGGACAGGGCATCCTACGAGCAGTACTTC.

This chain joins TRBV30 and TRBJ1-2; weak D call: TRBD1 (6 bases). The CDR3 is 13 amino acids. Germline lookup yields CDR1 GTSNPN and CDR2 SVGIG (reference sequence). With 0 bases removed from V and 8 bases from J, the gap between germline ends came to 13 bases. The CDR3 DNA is TGTGCCTGGAGTGTAGGAGCGGGGGGCGGCTACACCTTC. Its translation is CAWSVGAGGGYTF.

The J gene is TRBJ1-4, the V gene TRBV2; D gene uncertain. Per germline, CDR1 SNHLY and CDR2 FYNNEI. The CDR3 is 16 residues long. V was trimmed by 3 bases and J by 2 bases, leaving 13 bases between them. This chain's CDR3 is CASSERVASTNEKLFF. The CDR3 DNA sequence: TGTGCCAGCAGTGAGCGGGTAGCGAGCACTAATGAAAAACTGTTTTTT.

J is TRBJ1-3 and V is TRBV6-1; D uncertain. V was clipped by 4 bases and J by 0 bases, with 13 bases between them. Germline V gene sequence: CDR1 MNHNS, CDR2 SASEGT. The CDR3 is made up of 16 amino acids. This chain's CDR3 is CASSATRGGSGNTIYF. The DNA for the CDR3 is TGTGCCAGCAGTGCGACCCGAGGCGGCTCTGGAAACACCATATATTTT.

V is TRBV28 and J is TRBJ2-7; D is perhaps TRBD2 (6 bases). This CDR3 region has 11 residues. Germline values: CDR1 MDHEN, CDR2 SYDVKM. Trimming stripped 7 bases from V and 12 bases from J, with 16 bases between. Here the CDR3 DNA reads TGTGCCAGCAAAGGAGGGCCCTTGCGGTACTTC. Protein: CASKGGPLRYF.

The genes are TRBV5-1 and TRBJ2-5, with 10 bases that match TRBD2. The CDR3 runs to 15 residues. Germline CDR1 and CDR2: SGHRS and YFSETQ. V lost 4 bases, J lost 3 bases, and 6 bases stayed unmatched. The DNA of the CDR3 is TGCGCCAGCAGCATGAATAGCGGGGGGAAAGAGACCCAGTACTTC. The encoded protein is CASSMNSGGKETQYF. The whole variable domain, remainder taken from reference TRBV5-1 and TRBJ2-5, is KAGVTQTPRYLIKTRGQQVTLSCSPISGHRSVSWYQQTPGQGLQFLFEYFSETQRNKGNFPGRFSGRQFSNSRSEMNVSTLELGDSALYLCASSMNSGGKETQYFGPGTRLLVL.

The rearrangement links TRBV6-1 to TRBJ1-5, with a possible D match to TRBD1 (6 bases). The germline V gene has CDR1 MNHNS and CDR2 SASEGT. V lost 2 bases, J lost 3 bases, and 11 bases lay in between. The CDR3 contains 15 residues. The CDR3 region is CASSESWGPNQPQHF. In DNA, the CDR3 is TGTGCCAGCAGTGAATCTTGGGGGCCCAATCAGCCCCAGCATTTT.

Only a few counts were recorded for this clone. The CDR3 protein is CASSLNGGNPYEQYF. The CDR3 DNA sequence: TGTGCCAGCAGCTTGAATGGCGGGAACCCCTACGAGCAGTACTTC. The chain links TRBV7-3 to TRBJ2-7; a weak D match, TRBD2 (6 bases). The V gene's germline CDR1 is SGHTA and CDR2 FQGTGA. V was pared by 3 bases and J by 2 bases, with 14 bases between. The CDR3 loop spans 15 amino acids.

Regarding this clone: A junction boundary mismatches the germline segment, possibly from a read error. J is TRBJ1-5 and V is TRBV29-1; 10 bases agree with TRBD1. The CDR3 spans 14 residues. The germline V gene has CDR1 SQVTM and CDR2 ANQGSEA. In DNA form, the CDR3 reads TGCAGCGTTGGGGACAGGGGTGGTAGTCAGCCCCAGAATTTT. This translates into CSVGDRGGSQPQNF.

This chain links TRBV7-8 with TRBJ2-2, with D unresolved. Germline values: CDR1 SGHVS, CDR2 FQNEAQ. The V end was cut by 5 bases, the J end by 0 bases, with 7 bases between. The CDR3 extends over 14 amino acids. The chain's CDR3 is CASSRQANTGELFF. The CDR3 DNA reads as TGTGCCAGCAGCCGACAAGCGAACACCGGGGAGCTGTTTTTT.

The CDR3 sequence: CASSYLKLAKNIQYF. The CDR3 DNA follows: TGTGCCAGCAGTTATCTGAAGCTAGCCAAAAACATTCAGTACTTC. This chain connects TRBV28 to TRBJ2-4; D is undetermined. The V and J ends lost 4 bases and 0 bases respectively, with 10 bases between them. This CDR3 has 15 amino acids. The germline V gene has CDR1 MDHEN and CDR2 SYDVKM.

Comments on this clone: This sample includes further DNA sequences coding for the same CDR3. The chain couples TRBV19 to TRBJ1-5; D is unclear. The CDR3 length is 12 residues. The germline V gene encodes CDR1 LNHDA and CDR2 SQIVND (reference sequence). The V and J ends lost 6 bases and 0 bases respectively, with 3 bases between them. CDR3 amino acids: CASSGSNQPQHF. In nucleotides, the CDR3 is TGTGCCAGTAGCGGTAGCAATCAGCCCCAGCATTTT.

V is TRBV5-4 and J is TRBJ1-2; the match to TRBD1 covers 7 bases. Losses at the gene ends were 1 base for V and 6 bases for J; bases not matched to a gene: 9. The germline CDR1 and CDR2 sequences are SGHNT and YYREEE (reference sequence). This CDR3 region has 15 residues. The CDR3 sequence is CASSLHGQQGDGYTF. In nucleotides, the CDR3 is TGTGCCAGCAGCTTGCACGGACAGCAGGGGGATGGCTACACCTTC. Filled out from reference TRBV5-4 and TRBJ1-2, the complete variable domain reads ETGVTQSPTHLIKTRGQQVTLRCSSQSGHNTVSWYQQALGQGPQFIFQYYREEENGRGNFPPRFSGLQFPNYSSELNVNALELDDSALYLCASSLHGQQGDGYTFGSGTRLTVV.

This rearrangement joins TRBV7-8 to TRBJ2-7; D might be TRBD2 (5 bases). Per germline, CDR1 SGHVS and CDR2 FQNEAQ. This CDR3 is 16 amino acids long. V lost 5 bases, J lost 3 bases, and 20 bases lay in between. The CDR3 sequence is CASSPGRERAIYEQYF. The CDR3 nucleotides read TGTGCCAGCAGCCCCGGCCGGGAACGGGCCATCTACGAGCAGTACTTC.